A single sample gave rise to the 21 T cell receptor beta chains below, sequenced in a study of PD-L1 blockade in urothelial cancer. TCRdb keeps only in-frame clones here, not all; method: immunoSEQ multiplex PCR. Found here are 130,000 or so clones, approximately 84% of them singletons; the top ten hold 2.5% to 4%. Described time point: pretreatment peripheral blood. Sequences were derived from PBMCs, sampled around atezolizumab (anti-PD-L1) treatment. These TCRs come from a man aged 45-65 years with urothelial cancer.

The CDR3 DNA reads as TGTGCCAGCAGTGGGACTACCTACGAGCAGTACTTC. It translates to CASSGTTYEQYF. The V call is TRBV6-1, the J call TRBJ2-7; D is perhaps TRBD2 (6 bases). The CDR3 covers 12 residues. V lost 4 bases and J 2 bases, leaving 6 bases between the germline ends. CDR1 is MNHNS, CDR2 SASEGT, per germline.

This clone was picked up one time. The rearrangement links TRBV4-1 to TRBJ1-1; 8 nucleotides align to TRBD1. The junction had 17 bases not matched to a gene; V was cut back by 0 bases and J by 5 bases. This CDR3 is built from 19 residues. Germline V gene data show CDR1 as MGHRA and CDR2 as YSYEKL. CDR3 in amino acids: CASSQDLVRQGLRGTEAFF. In DNA, the CDR3 is TGCGCCAGCAGCCAAGATCTTGTTCGACAGGGGCTCCGGGGTACTGAAGCTTTCTTT.

The CDR3 nucleotides read TGTGCCAGCAGTCTTGAGGGCCGGGAGACCCAGTACTTC. Translation gives CASSLEGRETQYF. The rearrangement uses TRBV7-6 and TRBJ2-5; TRBD2 might be the D (5 bases). The CDR3 runs to 13 residues. V was trimmed by 6 bases and J by 5 bases, leaving 13 bases between them. Germline V gene data show CDR1 as SGHVS and CDR2 as FNYEAQ.

This chain connects TRBV10-2 to TRBJ1-1; no definite D call. Germline CDR1 is WSHSY and CDR2 is SAAADI. CDR3 size: 14 residues. The V end was cut by 10 bases, the J end by 1 base, with 16 bases between. The CDR3 DNA reads as TGCGCCACCTCTCTTTCGGGGAGGAACACTGAAGCTTTCTTT. Protein product: CATSLSGRNTEAFF.

This clone was detected once. The genes are TRBV7-8 and TRBJ2-5; 9 bases are shared with TRBD2. The junction had 9 bases not matched to a gene; V was cut back by 8 bases and J by 2 bases. This CDR3 comprises 15 residues. The germline V gene has CDR1 SGHVS and CDR2 FQNEAQ. CDR3 in amino acids: CASAQAGGRQETQYF. CDR3 coding DNA: TGTGCCAGCGCCCAAGCGGGAGGACGACAAGAGACCCAGTACTTC.

V is TRBV19 and J is TRBJ1-2; D ambiguous. CDR3 length: 15 amino acids. The ends were cut back, 7 bases at V and 10 bases at J, with 25 bases in the middle. CDR1 LNHDA and CDR2 SQIVND come from the germline V gene (reference sequence). As DNA, the CDR3 is TGTGCCAGTACCCGGGAGGCCACGGCCCGCTCCTTCTACACCTTC. Amino acid sequence: CASTREATARSFYTF.

V and J are TRBV7-9 and TRBJ2-7; D possibly corresponds to TRBD2 (7 bases). This CDR3 region has 14 residues. Germline assignment: CDR1 SEHNR and CDR2 FQNEAQ (reference sequence). The ends were cut back, 5 bases at V and 4 bases at J, with 15 bases in the middle. The CDR3 here is CASSLNEGGYEQYF. The CDR3 DNA follows: TGTGCCAGCAGCCTTAATGAGGGGGGGTACGAGCAGTACTTC.

This chain links TRBV6-1 with TRBJ2-1; TRBD1 aligns across 9 bases. The V segment lost 8 bases and the J segment 6 bases; nucleotides outside the gene matches: 8. Germline-derived CDR1 and CDR2 are MNHNS and SASEGT. The CDR3 has 14 residues. DNA for the CDR3: TGTGCCAGCTATATCGGACAGGGGCTCAATGAGCAGTTCTTC. It specifies CASYIGQGLNEQFF.

The chain has TRBV7-9 and TRBJ2-1; D unclear. The CDR3 is made up of 14 amino acids. Deletions cut 5 bases from V and 4 bases from J, with 12 bases between. Germline assignment: CDR1 SEHNR and CDR2 FQNEAQ (reference sequence). The CDR3 region has the DNA TGTGCCAGCAGCACTACTCCCCGTTACAATGAGCAGTTCTTC. It specifies CASSTTPRYNEQFF.

The chain is built from TRBV28 and TRBJ1-1, with D unresolved. V was shortened by 2 bases and J by 5 bases, with 12 bases between the two germline ends. The CDR3 length is 14 residues. CDR1 MDHEN and CDR2 SYDVKM come from the germline V gene. DNA for the CDR3: TGTGCCAGCAGTTTAGCGGGCCTGAGGACTGAAGCTTTCTTT. Protein: CASSLAGLRTEAFF.

The rearrangement joins TRBV30 to TRBJ2-1, with D possibly TRBD2 on 6 matching bases. V was trimmed by 3 bases and J by 0 bases, leaving 9 bases between them. The CDR3 runs to 14 residues. Germline CDR1 GTSNPN, CDR2 SVGIG (reference sequence). CDR3 coding DNA: TGTGCCTGGAGAATCGGGAGCTCCTACAATGAGCAGTTCTTC. Translated, it gives CAWRIGSSYNEQFF.

This clone came up a few times. The chain has TRBV28 and TRBJ2-2, with 12 nucleotides matching TRBD2. Germline CDR1 MDHEN, CDR2 SYDVKM. Unmatched junction bases numbered 13, after V lost 4 bases and J lost 7 bases. This CDR3 contains 18 residues. This CDR3 is CASSSPPGTSGSGGELFF. The CDR3 coding sequence is TGTGCCAGCAGTTCCCCTCCCGGGACTAGCGGGTCGGGCGGGGAGCTGTTTTTT.

The genes are TRBV27 and TRBJ2-6; 9 bases align to TRBD1. The V segment lost 6 bases and the J segment 13 bases; nucleotides outside the gene matches: 10. This CDR3 is 14 amino acids long. The germline V gene has CDR1 MNHEY and CDR2 SMNVEV (reference sequence). CDR3 amino acids: CASRVPGQGEVLTF. In nucleotides, the CDR3 is TGTGCCAGCAGAGTCCCGGGACAGGGAGAGGTCCTGACTTTC.

The genes are TRBV5-1 and TRBJ1-1; D might be TRBD1 (5 bases). The ends were cut back, 0 bases at V and 4 bases at J, with 13 bases in the middle. Looked up from germline, CDR1 is SGHRS and CDR2 is YFSETQ. The CDR3 consists of 15 residues. The CDR3: CASSLAGGRSTEAFF. In DNA form, the CDR3 reads TGCGCCAGCAGCTTGGCCGGGGGACGATCCACTGAAGCTTTCTTT. Based on the CDR3 plus reference TRBV5-1 and TRBJ1-1, the full variable domain is KAGVTQTPRYLIKTRGQQVTLSCSPISGHRSVSWYQQTPGQGLQFLFEYFSETQRNKGNFPGRFSGRQFSNSRSEMNVSTLELGDSALYLCASSLAGGRSTEAFFGQGTRLTVV.

This clone came up once. This chain connects TRBV19 to TRBJ1-5; maybe TRBD1 (6 bases). Between the trimmed V and J ends, which lost 5 bases and 6 bases, there was a span of 14 bases. Germline lookup yields CDR1 LNHDA and CDR2 SQIVND (reference sequence). The CDR3 is 14 amino acids. The CDR3 nucleotides are TGTGCCAGTAGTTTTGACAGGCTGTCTCAGCCCCAGCATTTT. It encodes CASSFDRLSQPQHF.

The J gene is TRBJ2-1, the V gene TRBV15; D call uncertain. The CDR3 length is 14 residues. The germline CDR1 and CDR2 sequences are LNHNV and YYDKDF (reference sequence). V was shortened by 3 bases and J by 1 base, with 7 bases between the two germline ends. This CDR3 reads CATSRSSSYNEQFF. CDR3 coding DNA: TGTGCCACCAGCAGGAGTAGTTCCTACAATGAGCAGTTCTTC.

The chain couples TRBV5-1 to TRBJ1-5, with 8 positions matching TRBD1. The CDR3 is 19 amino acids. Trimming took 4 bases from V and 0 from J; bases not matched to a gene: 15. Germline values: CDR1 SGHRS, CDR2 YFSETQ. The CDR3 reads CASSAVQGASPNSNQPQHF. The CDR3 DNA sequence: TGCGCCAGCAGCGCAGTCCAGGGGGCCTCGCCTAATAGCAATCAGCCCCAGCATTTT. Supplemented by reference TRBV5-1 and TRBJ1-5, the full variable domain reads KAGVTQTPRYLIKTRGQQVTLSCSPISGHRSVSWYQQTPGQGLQFLFEYFSETQRNKGNFPGRFSGRQFSNSRSEMNVSTLELGDSALYLCASSAVQGASPNSNQPQHFGDGTRLSIL.

V usage is TRBV27 and J usage is TRBJ2-1, with a weak D call TRBD1 (5 bases). V was shortened by 2 bases and J by 3 bases, with 11 bases between the two germline ends. CDR1 MNHEY and CDR2 SMNVEV come from the germline V gene (reference sequence). The CDR3 covers 15 residues. The CDR3 sequence: CASSLGARLYNEQFF. Written as DNA, the CDR3 is TGTGCCAGCAGTTTAGGGGCCCGGCTCTACAATGAGCAGTTCTTC.

The chain employs TRBV29-1 and TRBJ2-3; TRBD2 aligns across 13 bases. Germline V gene lookup returns CDR1 SQVTM and CDR2 ANQGSEA. The V and J ends lost 4 bases and 0 bases, in that order; junction bases with no gene match: 10. The CDR3 contains 18 residues. The CDR3 loop is CSVGGTSGARPSTDTQYF. The DNA of the CDR3 is TGCAGCGTTGGGGGGACTAGCGGGGCCCGGCCTAGCACAGATACGCAGTATTTT.

The genes are TRBV7-2 and TRBJ2-7, with 8 bases identical to TRBD1. V shed 0 bases and J 12 bases; nucleotides not matched to a gene: 7. The germline CDR1 and CDR2 sequences are SGHTA and FQGNSA. This CDR3 comprises 13 residues. The DNA for the CDR3 is TGTGCCAGCAGCTTAGCAGGGACAGGCTCGGGGTACTTC. This sequence encodes CASSLAGTGSGYF. Combining the CDR3 with reference TRBV7-2 and TRBJ2-7 gives the whole variable domain GAGVSQSPSNKVTEKGKDVELRCDPISGHTALYWYRQSLGQGLEFLIYFQGNSAPDKSGLPSDRFSAERTGGSVSTLTIQRTQQEDSAVYLCASSLAGTGSGYFGPGTRLTVT.

The V gene is TRBV5-1, the J gene TRBJ2-1, with 9 bases lining up with TRBD2. V shed 0 bases and J 0 bases; nucleotides not matched to a gene: 4. Germline-derived CDR1 and CDR2 are SGHRS and YFSETQ. This CDR3 has 17 amino acids. The CDR3 protein is CASSLVPSGNSYNEQFF. The CDR3 DNA reads as TGCGCCAGCAGCTTGGTACCTAGCGGGAACTCCTACAATGAGCAGTTCTTC.